The next 12 T cell receptor beta chains were all read from a single sample in a study of cytomegalovirus exposure and HLA in healthy donors. The primer mix had 60 Vbeta and 13 Jbeta primers. Some clones are missing from TCRdb's copy, which holds only in-frame ones; the method was immunoSEQ multiplex PCR. The sample holds a few hundred thousand clones, roughly 91% seen once. The sequenced sample was PBMCs. Receptor source: a girl between 2 and 10 years old in good health and CMV-seronegative.

The chain has TRBV6-5 and TRBJ1-2; 12 bases are a match to TRBD1. The CDR3 runs to 16 residues. Germline values: CDR1 MNHEY, CDR2 SVGAGI. V lost 4 bases to trimming and J lost 4 bases; unmatched junction nucleotides: 7. The CDR3 reads CASSSPGQGAGYGYTF. The CDR3 nucleotides read TGTGCCAGCAGTTCCCCGGGACAGGGGGCTGGCTATGGCTACACCTTC.

This sequence joins TRBV6-5 and TRBJ1-2, with TRBD1 as a possible D gene (6 bases). This CDR3 is built from 14 residues. V lost 8 bases and J 2 bases, leaving 15 bases between the germline ends. Germline assignment: CDR1 MNHEY and CDR2 SVGAGI. The CDR3 here is CASRSPDRNYGYTF. CDR3 DNA: TGTGCCAGCCGGAGCCCTGACAGGAACTATGGCTACACCTTC.

The rearrangement links TRBV7-9 to TRBJ1-6; D call uncertain. Germline V gene lookup returns CDR1 SEHNR and CDR2 FQNEAQ (reference sequence). V was pared by 1 base and J by 10 bases, with 14 bases between. CDR3 size: 15 residues. The CDR3 DNA sequence: TGTGCCAGCAGCTTAGTGGTGCCGGTGGTGTCACCCCTCCACTTT. This encodes CASSLVVPVVSPLHF.

This clone showed up just once. This chain links TRBV30 with TRBJ1-6; TRBD1 agrees at 7 bases. V lost 8 bases and J lost 9; bases outside the gene matches: 10. CDR3 length: 13 residues. Germline CDR1 and CDR2: GTSNPN and SVGIG (reference sequence). The CDR3 nucleotides read TGTGCCGCGGAACAGGGGCTGGCTTCACCCCTCCACTTT. Protein: CAAEQGLASPLHF. Combining the CDR3 with reference TRBV30 and TRBJ1-6 gives the whole variable domain SQTIHQWPATLVQPVGSPLSLECTVEGTSNPNLYWYRQAAGRGLQLLFYSVGIGQISSEVPQNLSASRPQDRQFILSSKKLLLSDSGFYLCAAEQGLASPLHFGNGTRLTVT.

This clone came up once. The J gene is TRBJ1-1, the V gene TRBV28; D is possibly TRBD1 (6 bases). Trimming cost V 11 bases and J 3 bases, with 16 bases left between them. CDR1 is MDHEN and CDR2 is SYDVKM in the germline V gene. The CDR3 extends over 13 amino acids. This CDR3 reads CAGAGEWDTEAFF. The CDR3, as DNA: TGTGCCGGCGCAGGGGAATGGGACACTGAAGCTTTCTTT.

The V gene is TRBV10-3, the J gene TRBJ2-7; 11 nucleotides align to TRBD2. This CDR3 contains 15 residues. Germline CDR1 and CDR2: ENHRY and SYGVKD. V was clipped by 2 bases and J by 2 bases; unmatched bases: 2. CDR3 in DNA: TGTGCCATCAGTGAGAGACTAGCGGGAACCTACGAGCAGTACTTC. Translating it yields CAISERLAGTYEQYF.

The V gene is TRBV7-9, the J gene TRBJ1-5, with D perhaps matching TRBD1 (6 bases). Trimming shortened V by 3 bases and J by 0 bases, and 15 bases separated the two germline ends. The germline V gene has CDR1 SEHNR and CDR2 FQNEAQ (reference sequence). The CDR3 contains 17 residues. CDR3 sequence reads: CASSFIAGVDSNQPQHF. Here the CDR3 DNA reads TGTGCCAGCAGCTTTATTGCAGGGGTCGATAGCAATCAGCCCCAGCATTTT. The full variable domain, with the rest looked up from reference TRBV7-9 and TRBJ1-5, is DTGVSQNPRHKITKRGQNVTFRCDPISEHNRLYWYRQTLGQGPEFLTYFQNEAQLEKSRLLSDRFSAERPKGSFSTLEIQRTEQGDSAMYLCASSFIAGVDSNQPQHFGDGTRLSIL.

The rearrangement joins TRBV2 to TRBJ2-3, with TRBD2 matching 10 bases. The CDR3 consists of 17 residues. Trimming took 7 bases from V and 1 from J; bases not matched to a gene: 11. Germline loops: CDR1 SNHLY, CDR2 FYNNEI. CDR3 region: CASILMELAGGTDTQYF. Here the CDR3 DNA reads TGTGCCAGCATCCTGATGGAGCTAGCGGGGGGCACAGATACGCAGTATTTT. Based on the CDR3 plus reference TRBV2 and TRBJ2-3, the full variable domain is EPEVTQTPSHQVTQMGQEVILRCVPISNHLYFYWYRQILGQKVEFLVSFYNNEISEKSEIFDDQFSVERPDGSNFTLKIRSTKLEDSAMYFCASILMELAGGTDTQYFGPGTRLTVL.

The CDR3 sequence: CASTLPSGTYNEQFF. CDR3 nucleotides: TGTGCCAGCACACTCCCTAGCGGGACCTACAATGAGCAGTTCTTC. The rearrangement uses TRBV7-2 and TRBJ2-1; 9 bases fit TRBD2. The V gene end was trimmed by 7 bases and the J gene end by 2 bases; junction bases not matched to a gene: 6. The CDR3 sequence is 15 residues long. From germline, CDR1 is SGHTA and CDR2 FQGNSA. Complete variable domain (other parts from reference TRBV7-2 and TRBJ2-1): GAGVSQSPSNKVTEKGKDVELRCDPISGHTALYWYRQSLGQGLEFLIYFQGNSAPDKSGLPSDRFSAERTGGSVSTLTIQRTQQEDSAVYLCASTLPSGTYNEQFFGPGTRLTVL.

The rearrangement joins TRBV10-1 to TRBJ1-1; D possibly corresponds to TRBD1 (5 bases). In germline, CDR1 is WNHNN, CDR2 SYGVQD (reference sequence). Trimming cost V 6 bases and J 2 bases, with 10 bases left between them. The CDR3 is made up of 13 amino acids. In DNA, the CDR3 is TGCGCCAGCAGGCCAGGGTTAAACACTGAAGCTTTCTTT. This sequence encodes CASRPGLNTEAFF.

The chain recombines TRBV5-1 with TRBJ2-7; TRBD2 is a possible D gene (6 bases). The V gene's germline CDR1 is SGHRS and CDR2 YFSETQ. This CDR3 contains 14 residues. V lost 8 bases to trimming and J lost 2 bases, with 17 bases between them. CDR3 nucleotides: TGCGCCAGTAAAAGCGGGCAGGGCACCTACGAGCAGTACTTC. As protein: CASKSGQGTYEQYF.

The chain links TRBV6-5 to TRBJ1-2; 9 positions match TRBD1. Losses at the gene ends were 5 bases for V and 9 bases for J; bases not matched to a gene: 10. The germline CDR1 and CDR2 sequences are MNHEY and SVGAGI. The CDR3 is made up of 14 amino acids. The CDR3 DNA follows: TGTGCCAGCAGTGCAACAGGGGGCGTATTAAGCTACACCTTC. Translation gives CASSATGGVLSYTF.